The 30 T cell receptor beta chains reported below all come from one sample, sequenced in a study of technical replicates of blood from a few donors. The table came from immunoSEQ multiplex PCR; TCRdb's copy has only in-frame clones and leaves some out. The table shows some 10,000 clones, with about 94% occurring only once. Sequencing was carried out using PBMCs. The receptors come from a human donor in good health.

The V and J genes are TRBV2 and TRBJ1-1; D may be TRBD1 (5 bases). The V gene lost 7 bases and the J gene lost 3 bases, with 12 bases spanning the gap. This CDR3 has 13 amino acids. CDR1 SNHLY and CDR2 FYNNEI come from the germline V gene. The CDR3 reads CASMSQGDTEAFF. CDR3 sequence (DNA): TGTGCCAGCATGTCGCAGGGTGACACTGAAGCTTTCTTT. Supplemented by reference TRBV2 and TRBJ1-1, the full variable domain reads EPEVTQTPSHQVTQMGQEVILRCVPISNHLYFYWYRQILGQKVEFLVSFYNNEISEKSEIFDDQFSVERPDGSNFTLKIRSTKLEDSAMYFCASMSQGDTEAFFGQGTRLTVV.

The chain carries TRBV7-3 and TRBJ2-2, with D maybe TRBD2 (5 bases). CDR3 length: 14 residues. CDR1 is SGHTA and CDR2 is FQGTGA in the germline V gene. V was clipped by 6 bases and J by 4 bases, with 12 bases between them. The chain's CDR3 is CASSAGGRTGELFF. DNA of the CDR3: TGTGCCAGCAGTGCGGGCGGGCGCACCGGGGAGCTGTTTTTT.

Here the CDR3 DNA reads TGTGCCAGCAGCGAAAACCAGGGTTTTGGCTACACCTTC. This encodes CASSENQGFGYTF. This chain connects TRBV5-5 to TRBJ1-2; D is possibly TRBD1 (5 bases). The CDR3 extends over 13 amino acids. The V end was cut by 4 bases, the J end by 7 bases, with 14 bases between. The germline V gene encodes CDR1 SGHKS and CDR2 YYEKEE (reference sequence).

The CDR3 DNA follows: TGTGCCACCAGCAGAGATATAAGCGTCACAGGGCGCGCGCAGTATTTT. Protein: CATSRDISVTGRAQYF. The chain couples TRBV15 to TRBJ2-3, with D possibly TRBD1 on 6 matching bases. This CDR3 has 16 residues. The V gene's germline CDR1 is LNHNV and CDR2 YYDKDF (reference sequence). V dropped 0 bases and J dropped 10 bases, with 20 bases sitting between them.

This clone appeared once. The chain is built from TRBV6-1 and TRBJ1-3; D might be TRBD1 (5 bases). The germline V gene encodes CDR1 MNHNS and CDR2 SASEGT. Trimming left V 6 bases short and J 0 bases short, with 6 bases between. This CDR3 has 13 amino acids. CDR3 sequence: CASSDSSGNTIYF. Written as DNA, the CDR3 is TGTGCCAGCAGCGACAGCTCTGGAAACACCATATATTTT.

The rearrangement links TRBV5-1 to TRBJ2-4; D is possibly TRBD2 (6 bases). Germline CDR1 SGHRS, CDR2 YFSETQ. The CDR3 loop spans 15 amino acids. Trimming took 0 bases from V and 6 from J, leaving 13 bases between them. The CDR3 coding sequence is TGCGCCAGCAGCTTGGTCGACGGGAGAGCAAACATTCAGTACTTC. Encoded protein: CASSLVDGRANIQYF. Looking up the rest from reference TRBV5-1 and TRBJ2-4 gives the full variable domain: KAGVTQTPRYLIKTRGQQVTLSCSPISGHRSVSWYQQTPGQGLQFLFEYFSETQRNKGNFPGRFSGRQFSNSRSEMNVSTLELGDSALYLCASSLVDGRANIQYFGAGTRLSVL.

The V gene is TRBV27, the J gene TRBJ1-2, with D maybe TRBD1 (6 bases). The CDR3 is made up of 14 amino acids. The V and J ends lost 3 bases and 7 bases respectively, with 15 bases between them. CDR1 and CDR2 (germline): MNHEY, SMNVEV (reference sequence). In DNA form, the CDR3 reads TGTGCCAGCAGTTTGGGAGGGGGGATGAGTGGCTACACCTTC. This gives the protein CASSLGGGMSGYTF.

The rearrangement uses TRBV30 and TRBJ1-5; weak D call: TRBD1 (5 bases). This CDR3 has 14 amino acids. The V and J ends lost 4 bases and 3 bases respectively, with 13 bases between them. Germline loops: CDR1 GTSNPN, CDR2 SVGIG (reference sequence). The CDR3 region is CAWNPGTINQPQHF. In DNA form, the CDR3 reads TGTGCCTGGAACCCCGGGACTATCAATCAGCCCCAGCATTTT.

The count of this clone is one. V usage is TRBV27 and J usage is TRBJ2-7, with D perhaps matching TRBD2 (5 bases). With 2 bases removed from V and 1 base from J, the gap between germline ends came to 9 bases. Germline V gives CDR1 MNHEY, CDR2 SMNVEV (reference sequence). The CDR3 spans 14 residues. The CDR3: CASSLGRRSYEQYF. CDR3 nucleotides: TGTGCCAGCAGTTTAGGAAGGAGGTCCTACGAGCAGTACTTC.

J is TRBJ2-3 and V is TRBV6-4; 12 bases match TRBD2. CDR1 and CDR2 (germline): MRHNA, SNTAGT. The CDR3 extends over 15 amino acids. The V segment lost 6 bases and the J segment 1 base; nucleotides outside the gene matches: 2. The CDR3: CASSRLAGGTDTQYF. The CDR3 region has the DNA TGTGCCAGCAGCCGACTAGCGGGGGGCACAGATACGCAGTATTTT.

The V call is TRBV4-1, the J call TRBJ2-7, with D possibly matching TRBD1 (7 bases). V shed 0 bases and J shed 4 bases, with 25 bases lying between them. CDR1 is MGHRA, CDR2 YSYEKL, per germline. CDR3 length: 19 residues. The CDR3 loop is CASSQDGPTTGEVLYEQYF. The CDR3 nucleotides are TGCGCCAGCAGCCAAGATGGCCCTACAACAGGGGAGGTGCTTTACGAGCAGTACTTC.

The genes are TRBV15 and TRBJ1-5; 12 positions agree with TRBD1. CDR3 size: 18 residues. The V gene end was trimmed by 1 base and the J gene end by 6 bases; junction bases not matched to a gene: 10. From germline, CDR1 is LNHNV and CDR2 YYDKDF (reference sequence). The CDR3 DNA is TGTGCCACCAGCAGAGGGGGGGGACAGGGGGCCGTAGGTCAGCCCCAGCATTTT. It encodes CATSRGGGQGAVGQPQHF.

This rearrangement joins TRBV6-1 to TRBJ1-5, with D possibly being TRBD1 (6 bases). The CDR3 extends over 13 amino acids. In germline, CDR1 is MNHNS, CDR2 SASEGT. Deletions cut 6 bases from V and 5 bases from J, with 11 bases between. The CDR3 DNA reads TGTGCCAGCAGGATGAACAGGGATCAGCCCCAGCATTTT. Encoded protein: CASRMNRDQPQHF.

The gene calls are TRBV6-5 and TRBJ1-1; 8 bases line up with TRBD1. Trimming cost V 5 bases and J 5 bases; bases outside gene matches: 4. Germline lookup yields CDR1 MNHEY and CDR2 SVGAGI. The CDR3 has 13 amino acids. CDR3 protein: CASSLQGETEAFF. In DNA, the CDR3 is TGTGCCAGCAGTCTACAGGGGGAGACTGAAGCTTTCTTT.

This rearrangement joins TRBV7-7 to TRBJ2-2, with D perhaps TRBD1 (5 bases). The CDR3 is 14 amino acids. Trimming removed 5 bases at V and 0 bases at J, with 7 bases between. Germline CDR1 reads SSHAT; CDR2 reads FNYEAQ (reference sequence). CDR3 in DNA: TGTGCCAGCAGCGCCAGGGCGAACACCGGGGAGCTGTTTTTT. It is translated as CASSARANTGELFF.

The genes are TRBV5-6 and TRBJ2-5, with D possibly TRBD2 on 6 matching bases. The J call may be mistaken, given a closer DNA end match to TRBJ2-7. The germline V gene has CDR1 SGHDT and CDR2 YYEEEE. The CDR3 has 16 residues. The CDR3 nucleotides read TGTGCCAGCAGCTTGTTACGCGGGACCGATGCCTACGAGCAGTACTTC. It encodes CASSLLRGTDAYEQYF.

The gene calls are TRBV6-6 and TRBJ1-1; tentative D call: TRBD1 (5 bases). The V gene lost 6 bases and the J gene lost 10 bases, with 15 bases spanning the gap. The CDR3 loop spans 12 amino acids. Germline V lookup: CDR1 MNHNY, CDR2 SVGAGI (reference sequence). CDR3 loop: CASSSTAGVAFF. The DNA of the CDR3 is TGTGCCAGCAGCTCTACGGCGGGGGTAGCTTTCTTT.

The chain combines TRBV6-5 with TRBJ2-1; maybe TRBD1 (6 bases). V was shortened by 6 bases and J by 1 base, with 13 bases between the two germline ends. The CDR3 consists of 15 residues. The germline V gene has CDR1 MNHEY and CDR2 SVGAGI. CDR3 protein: CASRRTGNSYNEQFF. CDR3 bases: TGTGCCAGCAGACGTACAGGGAATTCCTACAATGAGCAGTTCTTC.

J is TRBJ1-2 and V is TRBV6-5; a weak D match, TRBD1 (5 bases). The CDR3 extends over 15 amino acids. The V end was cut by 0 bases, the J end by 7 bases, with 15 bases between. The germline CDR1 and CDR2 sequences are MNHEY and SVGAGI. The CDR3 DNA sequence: TGTGCCAGCAGTTACTCGACCGACAGCAAGACTGGCTACACCTTC. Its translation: CASSYSTDSKTGYTF.

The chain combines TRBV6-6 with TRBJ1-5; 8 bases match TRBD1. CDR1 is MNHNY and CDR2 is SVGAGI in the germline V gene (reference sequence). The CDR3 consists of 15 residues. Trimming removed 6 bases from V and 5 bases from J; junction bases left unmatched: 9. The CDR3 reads CASSERQGPYQPQHF. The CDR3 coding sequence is TGTGCCAGCAGCGAACGACAGGGGCCATATCAGCCCCAGCATTTT.

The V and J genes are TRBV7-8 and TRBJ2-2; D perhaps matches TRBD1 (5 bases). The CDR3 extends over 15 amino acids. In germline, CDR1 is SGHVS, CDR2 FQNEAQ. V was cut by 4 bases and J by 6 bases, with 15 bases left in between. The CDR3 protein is CASSSRQGPAGELFF. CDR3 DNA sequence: TGTGCCAGCAGCTCCAGGCAGGGTCCTGCCGGGGAGCTGTTTTTT. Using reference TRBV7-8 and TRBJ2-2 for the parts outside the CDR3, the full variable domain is GAGVSQSPRYKVAKRGQDVALRCDPISGHVSLFWYQQALGQGPEFLTYFQNEAQLDKSGLPSDRFFAERPEGSVSTLKIQRTQQEDSAVYLCASSSRQGPAGELFFGEGSRLTVL.

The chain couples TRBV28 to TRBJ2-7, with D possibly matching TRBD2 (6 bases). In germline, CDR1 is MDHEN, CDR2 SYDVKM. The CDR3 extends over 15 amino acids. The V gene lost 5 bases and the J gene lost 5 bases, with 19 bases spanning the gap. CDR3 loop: CASSPGGFMGDEQYF. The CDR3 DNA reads TGTGCCAGCAGTCCAGGAGGGTTTATGGGCGACGAGCAGTACTTC.

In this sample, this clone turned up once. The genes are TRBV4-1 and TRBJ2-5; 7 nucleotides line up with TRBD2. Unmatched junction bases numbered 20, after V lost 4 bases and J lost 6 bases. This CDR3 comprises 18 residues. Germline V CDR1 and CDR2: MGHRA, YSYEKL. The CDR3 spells CASSPGDYPGGRRKTQYF. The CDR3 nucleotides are TGCGCCAGCAGCCCGGGTGACTACCCGGGAGGAAGGCGGAAGACCCAGTACTTC.

The CDR3 DNA sequence: TGTGCCAGTAGTATAGTTAGGGGTAATCAGCCCCAGCATTTT. Its translation is CASSIVRGNQPQHF. The chain joins TRBV19 to TRBJ1-5; possible D gene TRBD1, 5 bases. V lost 1 base to trimming and J lost 4 bases, with 8 bases between them. This CDR3 is 14 amino acids long. Germline V gene data show CDR1 as LNHDA and CDR2 as SQIVND (reference sequence).

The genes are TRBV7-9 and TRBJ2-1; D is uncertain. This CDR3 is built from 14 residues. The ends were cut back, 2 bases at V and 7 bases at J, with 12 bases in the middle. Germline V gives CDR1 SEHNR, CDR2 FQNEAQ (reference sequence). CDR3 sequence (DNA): TGTGCCAGCAGCTTAACTGGCCAGGTAAATGAGCAGTTCTTC. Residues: CASSLTGQVNEQFF.

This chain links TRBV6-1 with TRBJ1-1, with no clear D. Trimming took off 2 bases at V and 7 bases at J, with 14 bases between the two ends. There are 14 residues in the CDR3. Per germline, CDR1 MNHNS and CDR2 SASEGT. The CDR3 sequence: CASSEMRAHIEAFF. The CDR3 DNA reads TGTGCCAGCAGTGAAATGAGGGCCCACATTGAAGCTTTCTTT.

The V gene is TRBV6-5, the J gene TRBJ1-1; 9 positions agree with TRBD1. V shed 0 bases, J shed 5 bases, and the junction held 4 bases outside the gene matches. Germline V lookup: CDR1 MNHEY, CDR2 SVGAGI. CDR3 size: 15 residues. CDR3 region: CASSYSGQGQTEAFF. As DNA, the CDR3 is TGTGCCAGCAGTTACTCCGGACAGGGGCAAACTGAAGCTTTCTTT.

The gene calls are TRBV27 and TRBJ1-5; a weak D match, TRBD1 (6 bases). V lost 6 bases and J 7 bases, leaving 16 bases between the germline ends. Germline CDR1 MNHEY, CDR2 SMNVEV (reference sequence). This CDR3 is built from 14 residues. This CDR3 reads CASRSQGSGQPQHF. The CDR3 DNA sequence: TGTGCCAGCAGGTCACAGGGATCAGGACAGCCCCAGCATTTT.

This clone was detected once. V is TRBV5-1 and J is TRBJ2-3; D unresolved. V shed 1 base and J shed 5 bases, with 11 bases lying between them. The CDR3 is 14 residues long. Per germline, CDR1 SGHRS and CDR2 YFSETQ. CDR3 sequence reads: CASSLFAGQDTQYF. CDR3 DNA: TGCGCCAGCAGCTTGTTCGCAGGTCAAGATACGCAGTATTTT.

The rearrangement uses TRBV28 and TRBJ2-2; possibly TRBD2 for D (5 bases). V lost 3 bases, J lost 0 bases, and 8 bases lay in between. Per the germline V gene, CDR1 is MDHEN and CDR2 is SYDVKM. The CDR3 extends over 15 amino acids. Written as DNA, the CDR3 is TGTGCCAGCAGTTTCGGAGGAGCGAACACCGGGGAGCTGTTTTTT. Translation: CASSFGGANTGELFF.